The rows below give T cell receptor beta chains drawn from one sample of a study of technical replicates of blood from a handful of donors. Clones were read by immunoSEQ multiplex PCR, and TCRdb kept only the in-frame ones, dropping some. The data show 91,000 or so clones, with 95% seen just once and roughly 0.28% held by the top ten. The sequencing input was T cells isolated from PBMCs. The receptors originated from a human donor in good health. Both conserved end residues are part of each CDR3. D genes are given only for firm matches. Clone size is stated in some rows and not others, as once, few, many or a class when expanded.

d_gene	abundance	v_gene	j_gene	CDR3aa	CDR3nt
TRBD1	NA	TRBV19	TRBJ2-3	CASSTGQIFPDTQYF	TGTGCCAGTAGCACGGGACAGATCTTTCCAGATACGCAGTATTTT
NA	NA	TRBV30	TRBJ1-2	CAWQGFGRWGGYTF	TGTGCCTGGCAGGGGTTCGGGAGGTGGGGTGGCTACACCTTC
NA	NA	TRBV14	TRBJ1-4	CASSSSGVNEKLFF	TGTGCCAGCAGTTCGTCAGGGGTAAATGAAAAACTGTTTTTT
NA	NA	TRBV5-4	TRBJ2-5	CASSLLAEETQYF	TGTGCCAGCAGCTTGTTAGCGGAAGAGACCCAGTACTTC
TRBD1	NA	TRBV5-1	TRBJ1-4	CASSRQGGDEKLFF	TGCGCCAGCAGCAGACAGGGGGGAGATGAAAAACTGTTTTTT
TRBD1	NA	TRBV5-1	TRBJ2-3	CASSLRDSRWSHTQYF	TGCGCCAGCAGCTTAAGGGACAGTCGGTGGTCCCATACGCAGTATTTT
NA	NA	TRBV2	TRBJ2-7	CASTLTAGFGLYEQYF	TGTGCCAGCACCTTAACTGCGGGCTTCGGATTATACGAGCAGTACTTC
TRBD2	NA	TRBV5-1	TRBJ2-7	CASSSWTSGSYEQYF	TGCGCCAGCAGCTCCTGGACTAGCGGTTCCTACGAGCAGTACTTC
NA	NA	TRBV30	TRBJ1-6	CAWTRRGNDSPLHF	TGTGCCTGGACCAGGCGGGGGAACGATTCACCCCTCCACTTT
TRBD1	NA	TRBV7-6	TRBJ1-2	CASSLDRGGYGYTF	TGTGCCAGCAGTCTCGACAGGGGCGGCTATGGCTACACCTTC
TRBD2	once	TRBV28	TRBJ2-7	CASRLTSGRVYEQYF	TGTGCCAGCAGGCTGACTAGCGGGAGGGTTTACGAGCAGTACTTC
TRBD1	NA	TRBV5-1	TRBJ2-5	CASSSGTVEKAQYF	TGCGCCAGCAGCTCAGGGACAGTTGAAAAGGCCCAGTACTTC
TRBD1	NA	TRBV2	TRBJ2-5	CASSEMGQAEETQYF	TGTGCCAGCAGTGAGATGGGACAGGCAGAAGAGACCCAGTACTTC
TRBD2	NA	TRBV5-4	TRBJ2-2	CASSPGTIDTGELFF	TGTGCCAGCAGCCCCGGGACTATCGACACCGGGGAGCTGTTTTTT
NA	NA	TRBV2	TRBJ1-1	CASSESSDWRTEAFF	TGTGCCAGCAGTGAGTCGTCGGACTGGCGCACTGAAGCTTTCTTT
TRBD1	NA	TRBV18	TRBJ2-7	CASSHPDRAGSYEQYF	TGTGCCAGCTCACACCCGGACAGGGCAGGATCCTACGAGCAGTACTTC
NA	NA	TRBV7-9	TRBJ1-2	CASSFSGNSGYTF	TGTGCCAGCAGTTTTTCAGGGAATAGTGGCTACACCTTC